A selection of T cell receptor beta chains follows, all from one sample in a study of blood T cell repertoires in COVID-19. Using immunoSEQ multiplex PCR, the repertoire was profiled, and TCRdb retains in-frame clones only, with some absent. The sample gives approximately 200,000 clones, more than 80% of which show up once; around 1.8% is in the top ten. Sequencing input: PBMCs or T cells enriched from blood (not recorded which). These receptors were obtained from a man aged 60 to 75 who had recovered from COVID-19. Each CDR3 is given with its conserved first and last residue. Each record gives: V gene, D gene, clone size, J gene, CDR3 DNA, CDR3 protein. A D gene is named only where the DNA matches it firmly. Some rows mark clone size as missing; the rest say once, few, many or name a class of expanded clone.

TRBV7-9,.,.,TRBJ2-7,TGTGCCAGCAGCCCCTTTAGCGGTAGCTCCTACGAGCAGTACTTC,CASSPFSGSSYEQYF
TRBV7-9,.,.,TRBJ2-7,TGTGCCAGCAGCTTATCTGGGCCCGAGCAGTACTTC,CASSLSGPEQYF
TRBV5-1,TRBD2,.,TRBJ2-3,TGCGCCAGCAGCTTGGCCGGACTAGGTCTGGATACGCAGTATTTT,CASSLAGLGLDTQYF
TRBV5-6,TRBD1,.,TRBJ2-1,TGTGCCAGCACCCCCATTTCGGACAGGGGTTCAAATGAGCAGTTCTTC,CASTPISDRGSNEQFF
TRBV7-6,.,.,TRBJ1-1,TGTGCCAGCAGCCGGGAACGGGCGAACACTGAAGCTTTCTTT,CASSRERANTEAFF
TRBV7-8,.,.,TRBJ1-2,TGTGCCAGCAGCCCAGACCCGGCAGGGCTCAACTATGGCTACACCTTC,CASSPDPAGLNYGYTF
TRBV6-5,.,.,TRBJ1-6,TGTGCCAGCAGTCGCAGTGATCAGGGTGGTTCACCCCTCCACTTT,CASSRSDQGGSPLHF
TRBV19,TRBD1,few,TRBJ1-1,TGTGCCAGTAGGGACAGGGGGAACACTGAAGCTTTCTTT,CASRDRGNTEAFF
TRBV19,.,.,TRBJ1-2,TGTGCCAGTAGTCGGAGATATGGCTACACCTTC,CASSRRYGYTF
TRBV11-2,TRBD2,.,TRBJ2-3,TGTGCCAGCAGCTTAGGGGCTAGCGGGGGGATCACAGATACGCAGTATTTT,CASSLGASGGITDTQYF
TRBV19,.,.,TRBJ1-3,TGTGCCAGTAGTATGGCAGGGAACTCTGGAAACACCATATATTTT,CASSMAGNSGNTIYF
TRBV25-1,.,.,TRBJ1-2,TGTGCCAGCAGTAAACAGGGTGAGGGTGGCTACACCTTC,CASSKQGEGGYTF
TRBV7-3,TRBD2,.,TRBJ2-5,TGTGCCAGCAGCTTAACTAGCGGGGGGGAGACCCAGTACTTC,CASSLTSGGETQYF
TRBV7-9,TRBD1,.,TRBJ1-2,TGTGCCAGCAGAACTTCGAAGGACAGGTTCTATGGCTACACCTTC,CASRTSKDRFYGYTF
TRBV30,.,.,TRBJ1-1,TGTGCCTGGAACCTCGGGGGAGACACTGAAGCTTTCTTT,CAWNLGGDTEAFF
TRBV27,TRBD2,.,TRBJ2-3,TGTGCCAGTCGACCTGCGGGGGGGGCCAGGGCAGATACGCAGTATTTT,CASRPAGGARADTQYF
TRBV29-1,TRBD1,.,TRBJ1-2,TGCAGCGTTGATATACAGGGGGCAAGCTATGGCTACACCTTC,CSVDIQGASYGYTF
TRBV7-9,.,once,TRBJ1-3,TGTGCCAGCAGAGAGGACAGAAGGGGAAACACCATATATTTT,CASREDRRGNTIYF
TRBV5-6,TRBD1,.,TRBJ2-2,TGTGCCAGCAGCTTGGAACAGGGGCCCGGGGAGCTGTTTTTT,CASSLEQGPGELFF
TRBV7-3,TRBD1,.,TRBJ1-1,TGTGCCAGCAGCTTTCAACACCAGACAGGGATGAACACTGAAGCTTTCTTT,CASSFQHQTGMNTEAFF
TRBV4-3,TRBD1,.,TRBJ1-2,TGCGCCAGCAGCTTGGGGACAGGGGACGTTGGCTACACCTTC,CASSLGTGDVGYTF
TRBV5-1,TRBD1,once,TRBJ2-6,TGCGCCAGCAGCGCGACAGGGAGCTCTGGGGCCAACGTCCTGACTTTC,CASSATGSSGANVLTF
TRBV6-5,.,.,TRBJ2-2,TGTGCCAGCAGCGCCAGGGGACAGAACACCGGGGAGCTGTTTTTT,CASSARGQNTGELFF
TRBV19,.,.,TRBJ1-6,TGTGCCAGTAGTACCGACGGAGAGGGTTCACCCCTCCACTTT,CASSTDGEGSPLHF
TRBV14,TRBD1,.,TRBJ2-7,TGTGCCAGCAGCCAAGATGGGACAGGGTTCCTCTACGAGCAGTACTTC,CASSQDGTGFLYEQYF
TRBV30,.,.,TRBJ2-7,TGTGCCTGGAAGGAGGTCGAGCAGTACTTC,CAWKEVEQYF
TRBV2,TRBD2,.,TRBJ2-5,TGTGCCAGCAGTGACGCCGGGACTAGCGGGGGACAAGAGACCCAGTACTTC,CASSDAGTSGGQETQYF
TRBV6-5,TRBD1,once,TRBJ1-6,TGTGCCAGCAGTCTAGGGACAGGGGAATCACCCCTCCACTTT,CASSLGTGESPLHF
TRBV9,TRBD2,.,TRBJ2-1,TGTGCCAGCAGCGTACTAGCGGGATCCTACAATGAGCAGTTCTTC,CASSVLAGSYNEQFF
TRBV19,TRBD1,.,TRBJ1-5,TGTGCCAGTAGTACCCGACGACAGGGGGCGAAGCTTCAGCCCCAGCATTTT,CASSTRRQGAKLQPQHF
TRBV6-5,TRBD1,.,TRBJ2-7,TGTGCCAGCAGCGTAGACAGGGGGATCTACGAGCAGTACTTC,CASSVDRGIYEQYF
TRBV29-1,TRBD1,.,TRBJ1-5,TGCAGCGTGACAGGGGACAATCAGCCCCAGCATTTT,CSVTGDNQPQHF
TRBV11-2,.,.,TRBJ2-7,TGTGCCAGCAGCTCGGACTTTCCGCCCTACGAGCAGTACTTC,CASSSDFPPYEQYF